This TCR beta chain was found in a study of cytomegalovirus exposure and HLA in healthy donors listed by TCRdb under 2017. Broadly, across the study: In an earlier analysis of approximately 500 of the donors, under 300 Gb of sequence data and approximately 100 million unique TCR beta sequences from about 190 million T cells were reported. Along with the approximately 670-subject first cohort, a separate validation cohort of more than 90 different subjects was used. The study profiled the T cell repertoires of 500 to 800 subjects by immunosequencing and related them to cytomegalovirus serostatus. To predict cytomegalovirus infection status, the study combined high-throughput TCR immunosequencing, statistical association of individual TCRs with disease status, and machine learning. Typing coverage differed by locus: A, B, C, DRB1 and DQB1 were typed in about 620-630 donors, DQA1 in about 500, DPA1 in some 570, and DPB1 in just under 490. All discovery cohort repertoires had been generated using a single sequencing platform. To decide whether each TCR beta V gene segment behaved as functional or pseudogenic, an earlier analysis of some 600 of the donors relied on high-throughput TCR beta sequencing. HLA typing included class I and class II loci at four-digit resolution. Donor age, sex, ethnicity and CMV serostatus were collected together with the repertoire data. The study aimed to test whether signatures of past pathogen exposure could be identified by cataloging public T cell receptors. Around 330 gigabases of sequencing data and around 80 million unique TCR sequences made up an early release that covered 500 to 650 HLA-typed donors. Among 300 to 450 genotyped donors of the cohort, an average of about 240,000 unique TCR beta nucleotide sequences were sequenced per donor, roughly 18% of them non-productive. Roughly five DR-DQ haplotypes were treated as single units for association and clustering because of strong linkage in the cohort. Of the approximately 400 genotyped donors, around 81% fell in the genetic ancestry cluster associated with self-reported Caucasian donors. A later analysis re-examined previously published TCR beta repertoires from over 500 donors and added high-resolution HLA genotyping to investigate patterns of TCR occurrence. In a later genetic analysis, genome-wide SNP genotypes for about three fifths of the 666 donors were used, and that subset was treated as a discovery cohort. The later analysis used no new phenotypic data to find candidate immune exposures, relying instead on TCR beta sequences and their occurrence across donors.

The cohort was made up of 500 to 850 healthy bone marrow donors. At the time of sampling, every cohort member was nominally healthy, though immune exposures that went unrecorded were likely present. The donor tested CMV seropositive and was one of the 289 seropositive cohort members. A peripheral blood sample was collected from each donor, and TCR beta sequencing was performed on peripheral blood mononuclear cells. Genomic DNA was extracted from the blood cell samples with the Qiagen DNeasy Blood Extraction Kit. Including the terminal cysteine and phenylalanine, the CDR3 comprises 17 residues. Of the read, only the CDR3 DNA is kept; its 51 bases are in frame from base 1. Germline trimming: 4 bases from V, 2 bases from J; junction bases outside gene matches: 9. Taken from the germline V gene, the CDR1 and CDR2 loops are SGHTA and FQGNSA. A note on this clone: Its cognate antigen has yet to be identified. One base away there is no much larger clone; base qualities are not given.

What the research found in general, with its limitations: In a later analysis, the rate of TCR association differed among HLA loci, with DRB1 alleles having the most associated TCRs and HLA-C alleles having the fewest. According to a later genetic analysis, donors in an Asian-associated ancestry cluster had fewer N-insertions in productive TCRs than the approximately 630-donor mean. Because the 87-base-pair reads could not distinguish some IMGT-functional V segments, including TRBV6-2 and TRBV6-3, those segments were excluded. In a later analysis, some 18,000 TCR beta sequences were associated with specific HLA alleles at a false discovery rate of 0.05. Assigning TCR associations to individual alleles was difficult when HLA alleles, especially DR and DQ, strongly co-occurred. The only immune exposure information available for the cohort was CMV serostatus. Across donors, most TCR sequences were observed very rarely, whereas some public TCRs were present in many individuals. The authors suggested that the approach could potentially be generalized to other disease states and immunological phenotypes. A later genetic analysis associated a missense DCLRE1C variant with V-gene and J-gene trimming of TCR beta chains, and an independent cohort replicated the association. According to a later analysis, most CMV-associated TCR beta chains appeared to be HLA-restricted, and the HLA associations seemed to be driven largely by CMV exposure. A cluster of highly shared sequence variants was judged likely to be a technical artifact of the sequencing pipeline. A further reported finding was that TCR beta sequences accurately predicted the HLA-A and HLA-B alleles for most subjects in the first cohort. A few of the identified cytomegalovirus-associated TCR beta chains were confirmed in vitro to be specific for cytomegalovirus antigens. The study gave a list of about 150 TCR beta chains associated with cytomegalovirus. Because some donors lacked HLA typing at each locus, the association tests relied only on the typed subset. The classifier was reported to diagnose cytomegalovirus status with high specificity and sensitivity in both the original cohort and the validation cohort. This cohort had only TCR beta chains sequenced, and the lack of alpha or paired-chain data limited which features could be detected. Over 15 rarely observed V segments, including chromosome 9 orphons, were excluded from the earlier analysis of almost 600 of the donors because counts were too low. A later analysis reported that several top co-occurrence clusters appeared linked to parvovirus B19, influenza, CMV and Epstein-Barr virus. Linkage disequilibrium might explain the correlated functional status among segregating V segments, but an unknown experimental factor could not be excluded. Compared with equally common non-associated chains, HLA-associated TCR beta chains in a later analysis were more clonally expanded and had lower generation probabilities. Roughly uniform sequencing depth across donors was assumed in presence/absence analyses, although this assumption may not hold. In an earlier analysis of about 600 of the donors, most TCR beta V segments appeared in productive rearrangements about 87% or about 30% of the time, broadly matching IMGT annotations.

The receptor library was made with the immunoSEQ multiplex PCR assay. The multiplex PCR relied on a mix of 60 forward primers for TCR Vbeta segments and 13 reverse primers for TCR Jbeta segments. The CDR3 region of rearranged TCR beta genes was amplified from genomic DNA by a multiplex PCR assay. The amplified TCR beta libraries were sequenced on the Illumina HiSeq System as 87-base-pair reads. In the paper's pipeline: Across the 500 to 750 repertoires, a later analysis counted some 81 million unique TCR beta chains, about 10 million of which were shared by at least two donors. Raw reads were error-corrected and collapsed into unique sequences by a nearest-neighbor algorithm in which closely related sequences were merged to remove PCR and sequencing errors. To assign V, D and J gene segments, CDR3 sequences were aligned to IMGT reference sequences. For a sequence to be retained, a match of at least six nucleotides to both a V gene segment and a J gene segment was required. Rearrangements were classified as productive when the CDR3 lacked stop codons and remained in frame with V and J, and all other rearrangements were classified as non-productive. Following IMGT convention, CDR3 was defined as the stretch from the second conserved V-encoded cysteine up to the conserved J-encoded phenylalanine. Sequences without an unambiguous match to a single V gene segment were excluded from the earlier analysis of approximately 560 of the donors. An earlier analysis of 450 to 650 of the donors called V segments functional above 56.7% productive rearrangements and segregating when the between-donor standard deviation exceeded 5%. A statistical classification framework was developed to diagnose cytomegalovirus status using the catalog of TCR beta chain sequences. A later analysis assigned V and J genes by comparing TCR nucleotide sequences with IMGT/GENE-DB human TR gene sequences. Using the TCRdist pipeline, a later analysis assigned CDR3 sequences along with most-parsimonious VDJ recombination scenarios. In a later analysis, every TCR beta chain was defined by the combination of its CDR3 amino acid sequence and its V-gene family, and reads without a unique V-gene family were dropped. As a way to deal with suspected cross-contamination and a sequencing artifact, a later analysis dropped under 600 nucleotide sequences that were highly shared and had low generation probability. In a later analysis, a clonal expansion index was calculated for each public chain from normalized within-repertoire ranks of inferred template counts. In a later analysis, generation probabilities were computed with a VDJ recombination model fitted to out-of-frame rearrangements, and the resulting probabilities were checked against IGoR. Hypergeometric tests were used in a later analysis to score TCR-TCR, TCR-HLA and TCR-CMV co-occurrence, with a repertoire-size bias correction applied to the TCR pairs. A later analysis estimated false discovery rates by permuting HLA or CMV assignments 20 times. In a later analysis, co-occurring TCRs were grouped using DBSCAN, and TCRdist sequence similarity was added for clustering within HLA-allele-positive subsets. Repertoires with fewer than 30,000 or more than 120,000 public chains, plus five repertoires with anomalous nucleotide sharing, were excluded from co-occurrence clustering. The table was pulled from immuneACCESS by TCRdb, which kept in-frame rearrangements only. Such tables lose some clones; where checked, under half of the loss comes from unresolved V genes, and the rest has no known cause. V, J and clone size derive from that table, while D and trimming were established from the DNA sequence. The table for this sample lists more than 130,000 clones; 80% of them were counted only once. In total, the top ten clones hold 6.8% of the sample.

The V and J genes are TRBV7-2 and TRBJ1-3; 9 nucleotides in the junction match TRBD1. The material sequenced was PBMCs. This clonotype originated in a man aged 35 to 55 in good health and CMV-seropositive. The CDR3 reads as follows: CASSSLLDRGTGNTIYF. At the DNA level, the sequence is TGTGCCAGCAGCTCCCTCCTAGACAGGGGGACTGGAAACACCATATATTTT. This CDR3, with the reference TRBV7-2 and TRBJ1-3 proteins standing in past its ends, gives the full variable domain GAGVSQSPSNKVTEKGKDVELRCDPISGHTALYWYRQSLGQGLEFLIYFQGNSAPDKSGLPSDRFSAERTGGSVSTLTIQRTQQEDSAVYLCASSSLLDRGTGNTIYFGEGSWLTVV.